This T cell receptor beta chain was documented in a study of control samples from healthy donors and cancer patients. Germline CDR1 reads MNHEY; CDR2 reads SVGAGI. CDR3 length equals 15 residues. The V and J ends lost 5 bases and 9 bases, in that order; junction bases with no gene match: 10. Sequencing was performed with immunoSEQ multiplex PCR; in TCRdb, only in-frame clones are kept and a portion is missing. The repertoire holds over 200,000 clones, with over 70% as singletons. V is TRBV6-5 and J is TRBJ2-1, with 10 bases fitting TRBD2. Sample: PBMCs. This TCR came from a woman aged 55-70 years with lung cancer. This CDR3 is CASSPSSGGAAEQFF. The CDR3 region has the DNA TGTGCCAGCAGTCCTTCGAGCGGGGGGGCCGCTGAGCAGTTCTTC.